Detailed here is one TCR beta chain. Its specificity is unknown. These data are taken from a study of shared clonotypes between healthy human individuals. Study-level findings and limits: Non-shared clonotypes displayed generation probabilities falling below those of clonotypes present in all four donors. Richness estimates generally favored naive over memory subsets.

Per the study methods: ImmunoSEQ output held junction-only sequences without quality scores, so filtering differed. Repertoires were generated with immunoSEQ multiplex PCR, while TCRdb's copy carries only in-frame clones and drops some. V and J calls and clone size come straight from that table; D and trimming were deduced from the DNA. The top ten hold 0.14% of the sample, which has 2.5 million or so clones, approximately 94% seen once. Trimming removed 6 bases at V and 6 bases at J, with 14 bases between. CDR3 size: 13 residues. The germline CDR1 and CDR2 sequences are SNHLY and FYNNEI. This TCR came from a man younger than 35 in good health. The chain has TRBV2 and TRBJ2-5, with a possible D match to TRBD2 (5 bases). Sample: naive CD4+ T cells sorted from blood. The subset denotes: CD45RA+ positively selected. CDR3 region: CASRSTLAQTQYF. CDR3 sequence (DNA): TGTGCCAGCAGAAGCACCCTAGCTCAGACCCAGTACTTC.